What follows is one T cell receptor beta chain and its context. By share, this clone ranks as medium-sized (0.01 to 0.1%). There is no known antigen for this receptor. No clone much larger than this one lies a single base away; base qualities are absent. Whole blood was collected in K2EDTA tubes by collaborating institutions according to the institutions' own protocols. For TCRbeta analysis, collaborator samples were shipped as frozen whole blood, as isolated PBMCs, or as DNA extracted from either sample type. At the junction V is shortened by 4 bases and J by 2 bases, with 15 bases in between. The germline V gene gives CDR1 as SGHVS and CDR2 as FNYEAQ. The CDR3 holds 15 amino acids from the cysteine to the phenylalanine. Just CDR3 DNA is preserved here, 45 bases in frame from base 1. TCRbeta CDR3 regions were amplified from genomic DNA using the immunoSEQ Assay, a bias-controlled multiplex PCR. The source study handled its data this way. The number of nucleated cells in each sample was estimated by amplification of reference gene primers within the assay. To quantify the absolute abundance of each unique TCRbeta CDR3 rearrangement, sequence reads were collapsed and filtered. For each sample, productive Simpson clonality was calculated by taking the square root of Simpson's diversity index across productive rearrangements. TCRdb carries this immuneACCESS record with in-frame sequences only. Its versions omit some clonotypes, under half of them owing to an unresolved V gene in the studies checked, with the rest unexplained. The V and J calls and the clone size are those of that table, but D and trimming were determined from the DNA. The sample table shows about 100,000 clones, and about 90% are seen once. 7% to 9% of the sample is taken by the ten largest.

The data were obtained in a study of blood T cell repertoires in COVID-19 (dated by TCRdb to about 2020). For context, the study as a whole: Collaborator samples came from the United States, Italy and Spain and covered acute and convalescent phases of COVID-19. The prospective study material was composed of cDNA or gDNA derived from T cells, B-cell-depleted T cells, or PBMCs. Deeply sampled blood TCRbeta repertoires from subjects exposed to, actively infected with, or recovered from COVID-19 were included in the dataset. A freely available public database, intended as a resource for researchers studying the immune response to SARS-CoV-2, is where the repertoires were released. Samples were obtained from the ongoing ImmuneRACE study (first 160 participants) and from 1,254 subjects provided by 6 global collaborators. Sample metadata almost always included a de-identified subject ID, COVID-19 status, age in years and sex. HLA class I and class II types, where available, came from metadata supplied by the sample provider rather than from assay-based typing. General study outcomes and caveats: How much clinical and demographic metadata was included differed by source and by participant, and the metadata was provided uncurated.

The TCR comes from a man younger than 45 in a cohort sampled during active COVID-19. This receptor chain uses TRBV7-6 and TRBJ2-7, with no reliable assignment of the D segment. The sample was peripheral blood. CDR3 reads: CASSSAVGSAYEQYF. The DNA reads as follows: TGTGCCAGCAGCTCCGCCGTCGGGTCTGCCTACGAGCAGTACTTC.